A selection of T cell receptor beta chains follows, all from one sample in a study of T cells after yellow fever vaccination. TCRdb recomputed calls from the 5' RACE reads with MiXCR, one row per CDR3 protein. The sample has around 400,000 distinct CDR3 sequences; 11% are singletons. The source material was PBMCs, sampled on the day of the first yellow fever vaccination. Receptors originate from a young man who received the YFV17D yellow fever vaccine. Each CDR3 is given with its conserved first and last residue. The size entry is marked missing in some rows and otherwise reads once, few, many or a size class.

J gene | V gene | clone size | CDR3 protein
TRBJ2-7 | TRBV6-5 | few | CASSYSGGGTYEQYF
TRBJ1-2 | TRBV20-1 | few | CSASDGQGIYGYTF
TRBJ1-5 | TRBV19 | few | CASSRLGTGDQPQHF
TRBJ1-1 | TRBV6-1 | few | CASSGFTGDAEAFF
TRBJ2-5 | TRBV20-1 | few | CSARRGLQSPQETQYF
TRBJ2-2 | TRBV5-1 | - | CASSPVTSGTGELFF
TRBJ2-7 | TRBV5-5 | - | CASSLVLSSGYEQYF
TRBJ2-3 | TRBV9 | - | CASSAGVQKGDTQYF
TRBJ2-1 | TRBV15 | few | CATRQTGSYNEQFF
TRBJ1-5 | TRBV5-4 | - | CASTNRPGQPQHF
TRBJ2-5 | TRBV7-9 | once | CASSLAGGRVETQYF
TRBJ1-2 | TRBV7-9 | - | CASSLETGQLDGYTF
TRBJ1-1 | TRBV15 | few | CATSRDNGVAEAFF
TRBJ2-5 | TRBV11-1 | few | CASRPPPASGPEPYQETQYF
TRBJ1-5 | TRBV12-3/TRBV12-4 | many | CASSLGGLGNQPQHF
TRBJ1-2 | TRBV25-1 | few | CASSVSGTGYGYTF
TRBJ1-6 | TRBV6-5 | - | CASSYPAGGADSPLHF
TRBJ1-1 | TRBV7-3 | few | CASSASRVQNTEAFF
TRBJ1-1 | TRBV2 | - | CASRGGVMTEAFF
TRBJ1-6 | TRBV5-1 | - | CASSLRSGDNSPLHF
TRBJ1-2 | TRBV20-1 | - | CSARGQGYGYTF
TRBJ1-2 | TRBV6-1 | - | CASSEVDRDGYTF
TRBJ2-1 | TRBV5-4 | - | CASSLDAGGSNEQFF
TRBJ1-1 | TRBV20-1 | - | CSGGWGVNTEAFF
TRBJ2-2 | TRBV10-3 | few | CAISGAENTGELFF
TRBJ1-4 | TRBV5-1 | few | CASSVGPEGNEKLFF
TRBJ2-4 | TRBV20-1 | - | CSANPGLAKNIQYF
TRBJ2-5 | TRBV7-2 | few | CASSLKIRQYF
TRBJ2-7 | TRBV4-3 | - | CASSHVVWQGNDEQYF
TRBJ2-1 | TRBV3-1 | once | CASCLPGGGHNEQFF
TRBJ2-5 | TRBV27 | - | CASSFVGQETQYF
TRBJ1-1 | TRBV7-9 | - | CASSSPAGTNTEAFF
TRBJ1-1 | TRBV7-2 | - | CASSLVTGYTEAFF
TRBJ1-1 | TRBV5-4 | - | CASSLESREGAFF
TRBJ1-6 | TRBV6-2/TRBV6-3 | - | CASRNSLVRVSSPLHF
TRBJ2-1 | TRBV25-1 | many | CASSEYIQGNEQFF
TRBJ1-4 | TRBV7-2 | - | CASGAARNEKLFF